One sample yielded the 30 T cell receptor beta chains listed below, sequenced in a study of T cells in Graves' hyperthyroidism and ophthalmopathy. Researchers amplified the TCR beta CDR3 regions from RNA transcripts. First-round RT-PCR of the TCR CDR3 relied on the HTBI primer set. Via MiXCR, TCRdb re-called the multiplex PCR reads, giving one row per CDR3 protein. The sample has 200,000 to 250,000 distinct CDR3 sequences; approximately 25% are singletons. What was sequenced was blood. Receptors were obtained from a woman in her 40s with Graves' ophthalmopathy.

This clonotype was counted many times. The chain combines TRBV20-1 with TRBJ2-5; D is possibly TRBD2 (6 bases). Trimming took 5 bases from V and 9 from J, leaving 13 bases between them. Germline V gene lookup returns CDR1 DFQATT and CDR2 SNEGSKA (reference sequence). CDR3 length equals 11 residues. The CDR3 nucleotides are TGCAGTGCTGAGCTAGCGTCGGCCCAGTACTTC. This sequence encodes CSAELASAQYF.

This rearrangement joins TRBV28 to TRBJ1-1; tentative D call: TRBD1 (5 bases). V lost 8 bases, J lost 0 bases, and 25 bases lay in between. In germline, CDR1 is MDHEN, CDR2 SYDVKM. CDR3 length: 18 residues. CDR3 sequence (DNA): TGTGCCAGCCAAAATGGGGCAGGGTACGGGATCATGAACACTGAAGCTTTCTTT. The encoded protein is CASQNGAGYGIMNTEAFF.

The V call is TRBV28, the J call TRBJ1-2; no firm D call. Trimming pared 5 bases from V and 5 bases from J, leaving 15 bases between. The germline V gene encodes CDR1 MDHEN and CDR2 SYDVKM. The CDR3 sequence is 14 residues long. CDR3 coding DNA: TGTGCCAGCAGTCTTGGAGGGAGTTCATATGGCTACACCTTC. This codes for CASSLGGSSYGYTF.

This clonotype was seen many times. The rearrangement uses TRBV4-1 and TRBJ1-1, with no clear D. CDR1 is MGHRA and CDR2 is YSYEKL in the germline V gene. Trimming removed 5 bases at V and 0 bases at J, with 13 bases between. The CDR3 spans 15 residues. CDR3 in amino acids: CASSRSQPMNTEAFF. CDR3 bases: TGCGCCAGCAGCAGAAGTCAGCCGATGAACACTGAAGCTTTCTTT.

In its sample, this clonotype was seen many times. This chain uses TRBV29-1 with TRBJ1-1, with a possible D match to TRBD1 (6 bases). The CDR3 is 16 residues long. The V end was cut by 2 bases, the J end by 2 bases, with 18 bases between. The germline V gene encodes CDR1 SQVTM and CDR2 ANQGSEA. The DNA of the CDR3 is TGCAGCGTTGAAAAATGGGGGCGAATCTTAAACACTGAAGCTTTCTTT. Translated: CSVEKWGRILNTEAFF.

The DNA for the CDR3 is TGTGCCAGCAGCGAGGGAGGGTACTATGGCTACACCTTC. This codes for CASSEGGYYGYTF. The rearrangement joins TRBV6-1 to TRBJ1-2; D remains ambiguous. V lost 6 bases, J lost 3 bases, and 11 bases lay in between. The CDR3 is made up of 13 amino acids. From germline, CDR1 is MNHNS and CDR2 SASEGT.

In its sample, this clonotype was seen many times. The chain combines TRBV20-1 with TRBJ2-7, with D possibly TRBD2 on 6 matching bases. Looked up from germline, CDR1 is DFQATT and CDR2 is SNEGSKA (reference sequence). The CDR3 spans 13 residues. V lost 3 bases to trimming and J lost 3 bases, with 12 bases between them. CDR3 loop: CSARDYYHYEQYF. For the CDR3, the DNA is TGCAGTGCTAGGGACTACTACCACTACGAGCAGTACTTC.

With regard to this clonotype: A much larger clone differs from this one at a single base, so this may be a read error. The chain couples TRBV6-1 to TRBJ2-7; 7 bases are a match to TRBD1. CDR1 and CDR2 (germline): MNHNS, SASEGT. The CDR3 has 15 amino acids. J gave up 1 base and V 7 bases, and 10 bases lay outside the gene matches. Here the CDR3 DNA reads TGTGCCAGCACAGGGGGACATTTAGAGTCCTACGAGCAGTACTTC. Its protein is CASTGGHLESYEQYF.

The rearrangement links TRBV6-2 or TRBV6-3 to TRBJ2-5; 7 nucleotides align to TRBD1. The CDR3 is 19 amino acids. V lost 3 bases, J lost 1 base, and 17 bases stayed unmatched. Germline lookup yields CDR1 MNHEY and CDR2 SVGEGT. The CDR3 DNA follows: TGTGCCAGCAGTTATGGTTACATGACAGGGCGAAGCGGCCAAGAGACCCAGTACTTC. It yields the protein CASSYGYMTGRSGQETQYF.

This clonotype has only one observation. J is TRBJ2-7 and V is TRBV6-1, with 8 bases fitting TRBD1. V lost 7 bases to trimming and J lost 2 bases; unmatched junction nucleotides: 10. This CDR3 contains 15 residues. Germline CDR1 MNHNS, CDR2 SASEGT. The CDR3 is CASMRLGTGTYEQYF. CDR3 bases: TGTGCCAGCATGAGACTTGGGACAGGTACCTACGAGCAGTACTTC.

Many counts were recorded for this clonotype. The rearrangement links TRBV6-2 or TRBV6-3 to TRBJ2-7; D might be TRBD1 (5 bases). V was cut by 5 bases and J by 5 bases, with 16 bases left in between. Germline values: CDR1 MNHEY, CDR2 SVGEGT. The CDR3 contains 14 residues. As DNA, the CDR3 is TGTGCCAGCAGTCGCCTGGGGCAGGCGAACGAGCAGTACTTC. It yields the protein CASSRLGQANEQYF.

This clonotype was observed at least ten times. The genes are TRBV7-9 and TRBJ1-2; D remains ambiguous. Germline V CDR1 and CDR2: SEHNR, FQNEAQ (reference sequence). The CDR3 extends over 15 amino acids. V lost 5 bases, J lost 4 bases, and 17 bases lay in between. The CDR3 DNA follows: TGTGCCAGCAGCCGTATTCCGGGAGATTCCTATGGCTACACCTTC. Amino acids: CASSRIPGDSYGYTF.

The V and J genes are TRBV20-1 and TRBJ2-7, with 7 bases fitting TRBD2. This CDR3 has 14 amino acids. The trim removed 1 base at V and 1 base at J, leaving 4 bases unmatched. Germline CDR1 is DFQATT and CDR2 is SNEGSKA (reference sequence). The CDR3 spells CSARGLAESYEQYF. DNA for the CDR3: TGCAGTGCTAGAGGGCTAGCGGAATCCTACGAGCAGTACTTC.

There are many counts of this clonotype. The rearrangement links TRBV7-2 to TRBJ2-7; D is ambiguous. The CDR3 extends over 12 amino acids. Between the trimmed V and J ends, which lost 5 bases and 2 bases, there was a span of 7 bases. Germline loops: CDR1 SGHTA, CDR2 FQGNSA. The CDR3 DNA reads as TGTGCCAGCAGCCCTTCCCCCTACGAGCAGTACTTC. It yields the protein CASSPSPYEQYF. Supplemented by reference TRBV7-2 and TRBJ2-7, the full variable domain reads GAGVSQSPSNKVTEKGKDVELRCDPISGHTALYWYRQSLGQGLEFLIYFQGNSAPDKSGLPSDRFSAERTGGSVSTLTIQRTQQEDSAVYLCASSPSPYEQYFGPGTRLTVT.

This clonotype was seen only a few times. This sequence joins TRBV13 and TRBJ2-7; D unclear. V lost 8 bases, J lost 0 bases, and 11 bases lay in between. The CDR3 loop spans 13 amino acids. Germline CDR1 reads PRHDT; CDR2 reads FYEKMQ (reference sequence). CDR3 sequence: CASQRRISYEQYF. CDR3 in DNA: TGTGCCAGCCAACGTAGAATCTCCTACGAGCAGTACTTC.

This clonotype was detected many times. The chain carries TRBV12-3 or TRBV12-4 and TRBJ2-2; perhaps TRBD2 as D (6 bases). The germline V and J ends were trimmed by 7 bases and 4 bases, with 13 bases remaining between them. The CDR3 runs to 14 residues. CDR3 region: CASTAGKFTGELFF. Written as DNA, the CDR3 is TGTGCCAGCACTGCGGGAAAGTTCACCGGGGAGCTGTTTTTT.

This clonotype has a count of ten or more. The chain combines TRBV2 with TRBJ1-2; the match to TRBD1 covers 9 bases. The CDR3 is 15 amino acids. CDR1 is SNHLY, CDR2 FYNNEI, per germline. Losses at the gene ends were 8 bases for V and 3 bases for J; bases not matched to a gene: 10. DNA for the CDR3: TGTGCCAGCCAGGGGGGGACAGGGATAGACTATGGCTACACCTTC. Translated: CASQGGTGIDYGYTF.

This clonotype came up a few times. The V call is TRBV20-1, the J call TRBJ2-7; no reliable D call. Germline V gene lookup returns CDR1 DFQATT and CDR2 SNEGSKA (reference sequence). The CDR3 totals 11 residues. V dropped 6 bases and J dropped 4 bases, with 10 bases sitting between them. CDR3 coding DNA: TGCAGTGCGATCCAGAATTACGAGCAGTACTTC. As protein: CSAIQNYEQYF.

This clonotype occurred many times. The CDR3 sequence is CASSPTSDAYEQYF. The DNA for the CDR3 is TGTGCCAGCAGTCCAACTAGCGACGCTTACGAGCAGTACTTC. The gene calls are TRBV28 and TRBJ2-7; 7 bases line up with TRBD2. The CDR3 totals 14 residues. V shed 5 bases and J 4 bases; nucleotides not matched to a gene: 8. Germline CDR1 is MDHEN and CDR2 is SYDVKM.

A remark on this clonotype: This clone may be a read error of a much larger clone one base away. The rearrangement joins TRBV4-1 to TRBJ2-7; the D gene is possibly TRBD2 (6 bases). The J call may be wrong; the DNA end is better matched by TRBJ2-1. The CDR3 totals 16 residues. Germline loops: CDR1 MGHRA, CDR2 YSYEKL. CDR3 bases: TGCGCCAGCAGCCAAGGAGGAGGCGGGGAAGCCTACGAGCAGTTCTTC. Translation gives CASSQGGGGEAYEQFF.

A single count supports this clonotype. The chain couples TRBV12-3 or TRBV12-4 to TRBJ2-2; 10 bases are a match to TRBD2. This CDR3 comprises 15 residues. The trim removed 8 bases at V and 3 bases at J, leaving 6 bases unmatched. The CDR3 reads CASGRTSGYTGELFF. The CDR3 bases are TGTGCCAGCGGACGGACTAGCGGTTACACCGGGGAGCTGTTTTTT.

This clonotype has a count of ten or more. The CDR3 DNA sequence: TGTGCCAGCGAAAGGGATGCTCAAGAGACCCAGTACTTC. Translation: CASERDAQETQYF. The chain carries TRBV28 and TRBJ2-5; no firm D call. V lost 8 bases and J 2 bases, leaving 12 bases between the germline ends. Germline values: CDR1 MDHEN, CDR2 SYDVKM. The CDR3 consists of 13 residues.

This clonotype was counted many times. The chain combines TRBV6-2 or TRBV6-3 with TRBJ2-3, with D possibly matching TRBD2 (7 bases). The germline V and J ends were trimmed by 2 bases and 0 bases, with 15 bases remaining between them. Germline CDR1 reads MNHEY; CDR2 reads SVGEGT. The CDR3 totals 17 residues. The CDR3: CASSYTLSGTSTDTQYF. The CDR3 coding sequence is TGTGCCAGCAGTTACACACTAAGCGGGACAAGCACAGATACGCAGTATTTT.

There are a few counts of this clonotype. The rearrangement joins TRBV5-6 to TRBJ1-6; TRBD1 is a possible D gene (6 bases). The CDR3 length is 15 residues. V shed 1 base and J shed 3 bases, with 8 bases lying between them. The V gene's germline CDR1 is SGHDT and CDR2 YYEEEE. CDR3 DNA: TGTGCCAGCAGCTTGTCGGGACACTATAATTCACCCCTCCACTTT. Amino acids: CASSLSGHYNSPLHF.

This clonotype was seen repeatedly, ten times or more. Here the CDR3 reads CASSQVPPAAQYF. In nucleotides, the CDR3 is TGCGCCAGCAGCCAAGTGCCGCCCGCGGCGCAGTACTTC. The chain couples TRBV4-1 to TRBJ2-7; D ambiguous. CDR1 is MGHRA and CDR2 is YSYEKL in the germline V gene. With 1 base removed from V and 9 bases from J, the gap between germline ends came to 13 bases. There are 13 residues in the CDR3.

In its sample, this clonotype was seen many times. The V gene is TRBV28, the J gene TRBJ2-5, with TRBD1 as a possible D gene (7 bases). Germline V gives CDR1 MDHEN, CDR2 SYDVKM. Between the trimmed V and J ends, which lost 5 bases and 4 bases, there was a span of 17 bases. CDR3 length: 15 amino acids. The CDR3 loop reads CASSPPGGRRETQYF. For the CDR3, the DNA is TGTGCCAGCAGTCCTCCAGGGGGGAGACGAGAGACCCAGTACTTC.

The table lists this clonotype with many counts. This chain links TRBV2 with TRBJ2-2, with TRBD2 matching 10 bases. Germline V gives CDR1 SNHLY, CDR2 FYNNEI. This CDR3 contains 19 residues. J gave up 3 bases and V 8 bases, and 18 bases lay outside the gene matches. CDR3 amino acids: CASCSPGLAEADDTGELFF. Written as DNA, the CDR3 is TGTGCCAGCTGCTCCCCCGGACTAGCGGAGGCAGATGACACCGGGGAGCTGTTTTTT.

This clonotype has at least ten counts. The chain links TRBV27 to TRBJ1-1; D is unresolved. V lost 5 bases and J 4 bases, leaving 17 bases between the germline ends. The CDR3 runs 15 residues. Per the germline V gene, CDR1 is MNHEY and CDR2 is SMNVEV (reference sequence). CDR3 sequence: CASSPDAGPSTEAFF. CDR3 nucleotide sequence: TGTGCCAGCAGTCCGGACGCCGGGCCCTCCACTGAAGCTTTCTTT.

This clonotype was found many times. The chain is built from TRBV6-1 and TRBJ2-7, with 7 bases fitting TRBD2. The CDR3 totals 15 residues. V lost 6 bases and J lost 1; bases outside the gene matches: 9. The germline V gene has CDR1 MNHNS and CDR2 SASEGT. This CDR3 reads CASRLGSGVSYEQYF. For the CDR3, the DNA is TGTGCCAGCAGGTTGGGGAGCGGGGTATCCTACGAGCAGTACTTC.

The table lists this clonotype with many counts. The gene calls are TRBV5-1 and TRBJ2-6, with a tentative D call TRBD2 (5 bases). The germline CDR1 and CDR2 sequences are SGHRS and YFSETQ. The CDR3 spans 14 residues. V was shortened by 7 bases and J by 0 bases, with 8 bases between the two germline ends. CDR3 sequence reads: CASEAVSGANVLTF. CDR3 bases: TGCGCCAGCGAAGCGGTCTCTGGGGCCAACGTCCTGACTTTC.